The clone carrying this T cell receptor (beta chain) was seen a handful of times. Its antigen is not identified. Primed by a sample-barcoded 5' primer and a J-beta primer mix, a second PCR proceeded for 7 to 11 cycles. TCRdb processed the 5' RACE reads anew with MiXCR; each CDR3 protein has one entry. Here the sample spans 800,000 to 1,300,000 distinct CDR3 sequences, around 27% being singletons. The sample is drawn from a study of blood T cells in healthy people across ages. The V end was cut by 11 bases, the J end by 0 bases, with 8 bases between. The germline gives CDR1 SGHTA, CDR2 FQGNSA. This CDR3 comprises 13 residues. Study findings and constraints: Long-lived donors exceeded aged donors in naive CD4+ cells and diversity.

These data also featured in a second study, about T cells of mothers and their children. This second study says: RNA was extracted, and all of it went into cDNA synthesis at roughly 1.6 ug per 15 ul.

The receptor's source is a girl aged 2 to 10 in good health. The J gene is TRBJ2-6, the V gene TRBV7-2, with D possibly TRBD1 on 5 matching bases. The sample taken for sequencing was blood. CDR3 sequence (DNA): TGTGCCTACAGGTTCTCTGGGGCCAACGTCCTGACTTTC. Residues: CAYRFSGANVLTF. The entire variable domain, with the rest obtained from reference TRBV7-2 and TRBJ2-6, is as follows: GAGVSQSPSNKVTEKGKDVELRCDPISGHTALYWYRQSLGQGLEFLIYFQGNSAPDKSGLPSDRFSAERTGGSVSTLTIQRTQQEDSAVYLCAYRFSGANVLTFGAGSRLTVL.